A single TCR beta chain is shown here with its context. What it binds is unknown. The sample belongs to a study of OX40 agonist ivuxolimab in advanced cancers. Study overall: It was permissible to have had prior anti-PD-1, anti-PD-L1 or anti-CTLA-4 therapy, and around 40% had some.

CDR3 length: 12 amino acids. Germline lookup yields CDR1 MDHEN and CDR2 SYDVKM. Trimming cost V 4 bases and J 0 bases, with 3 bases left between them. Findings and caveats of the study: With doses of 0.1 to 3.0 mg/kg, CD4+ and CD8+ blood T cells had undergone clonal expansion by week 6.

Libraries were prepared by immunoSEQ multiplex PCR; TCRdb keeps only in-frame clonotypes and omits some of them. Among more than 12,000 clones listed, around nine tenths were seen once. The sample in question was CD4+ or CD8+ T cells sorted from blood, obtained in a trial of the OX40 agonist ivuxolimab. The V gene is TRBV28, the J gene TRBJ1-1; D call uncertain. This clonotype was obtained from an adult with an advanced solid tumor such as melanoma, head and neck, liver or kidney cancer. In nucleotides, the CDR3 is TGTGCCAGCAGTTACGTGAACACTGAAGCTTTCTTT. Translating it yields CASSYVNTEAFF.